The 25 T cell receptor beta chains reported below all come from one sample, sequenced in a study of cytomegalovirus exposure and HLA in healthy donors. Libraries were prepared by immunoSEQ multiplex PCR; TCRdb keeps only in-frame clonotypes and omits some of them. The table includes 200,000 to 250,000 clones, approximately 83% detected once. The source material was PBMCs. These receptors were taken from a woman aged 30 to 39 in good health and CMV-seropositive.

The gene calls are TRBV5-4 and TRBJ2-1; D uncertain. V gave up 1 base and J gave up 7 bases, with 3 bases separating them. The CDR3 runs 11 residues. Germline CDR1 and CDR2: SGHNT and YYREEE (reference sequence). CDR3 in amino acids: CASSLRNEQFF. The CDR3 DNA follows: TGTGCCAGCAGCTTGAGAAATGAGCAGTTCTTC.

CDR3 sequence (DNA): TGTGCCAGCTCACCGCTAGCCGGCGAGCAGTACTTC. Translating it yields CASSPLAGEQYF. The chain couples TRBV18 to TRBJ2-7, with a possible D match to TRBD2 (5 bases). Looked up from germline, CDR1 is KGHSH and CDR2 is LQKENI. CDR3 size: 12 residues. With 3 bases removed from V and 6 bases from J, the gap between germline ends came to 9 bases.

V is TRBV5-5 and J is TRBJ1-2; a possible D gene is TRBD1 (5 bases). V was trimmed by 3 bases and J by 8 bases, leaving 17 bases between them. The CDR3 contains 14 residues. CDR1 and CDR2 (germline): SGHKS, YYEKEE (reference sequence). The CDR3 nucleotides read TGTGCCAGCAGCTCGGGGGGTACAGCTCGGGGCTACACCTTC. Protein: CASSSGGTARGYTF.

Here the CDR3 DNA reads TGTGCCAGCAGTGAAACAGGATACACTGAAGCTTTCTTT. It encodes CASSETGYTEAFF. The chain joins TRBV6-1 to TRBJ1-1, with D perhaps TRBD1 (5 bases). Germline V gene sequence: CDR1 MNHNS, CDR2 SASEGT. The CDR3 contains 13 residues. V was clipped by 2 bases and J by 3 bases, with 7 bases between them.

A single count supports this clone. The sample has other DNA sequences that encode this CDR3 too. The V call is TRBV5-6, the J call TRBJ2-2; D gene unclear. The CDR3 totals 11 residues. The germline V and J ends were trimmed by 1 base and 7 bases, with 2 bases remaining between them. Germline lookup yields CDR1 SGHDT and CDR2 YYEEEE. CDR3 DNA: TGTGCCAGCAGCTTGTTCGGGGAGCTGTTTTTT. Translation: CASSLFGELFF.

The sample holds a few counts of this clone. The J gene is TRBJ1-4, the V gene TRBV5-1; D perhaps matches TRBD1 (6 bases). The CDR3 totals 14 residues. V was shortened by 7 bases and J by 2 bases, with 12 bases between the two germline ends. Germline CDR1 is SGHRS and CDR2 is YFSETQ. CDR3 in DNA: TGCGCCAGCCGAAGGGGGGGTACTAATGAAAAACTGTTTTTT. This translates into CASRRGGTNEKLFF.

The gene calls are TRBV2 and TRBJ2-7; D not resolved. CDR1 is SNHLY, CDR2 FYNNEI, per germline. The CDR3 consists of 11 residues. Trimming removed 8 bases at V and 0 bases at J, with 5 bases between. The CDR3 DNA sequence: TGTGCCAGCCGTAGCTCCTACGAGCAGTACTTC. Its translation is CASRSSYEQYF.

J is TRBJ1-1 and V is TRBV4-1; no firm D call. Germline V gene sequence: CDR1 MGHRA, CDR2 YSYEKL. The CDR3 spans 12 residues. V was trimmed by 1 base and J by 6 bases, leaving 6 bases between them. The CDR3 DNA reads TGCGCCAGCAGCCAAGGGGGTTCTGAAGCTTTCTTT. The encoded protein is CASSQGGSEAFF.

This clone has more than one count but fewer than ten. This chain connects TRBV6-1 to TRBJ1-5; D remains unclear. Looked up from germline, CDR1 is MNHNS and CDR2 is SASEGT. V lost 9 bases and J lost 4, with 13 bases in between. The CDR3 length is 13 residues. CDR3 in DNA: TGTGCCAGTGCCTTACATGAAAATCAGCCCCAGCATTTT. It encodes CASALHENQPQHF.

The chain employs TRBV30 and TRBJ2-5; 12 bases map to TRBD2. Germline CDR1 GTSNPN, CDR2 SVGIG (reference sequence). CDR3 size: 15 residues. The V gene end was trimmed by 3 bases and the J gene end by 2 bases; junction bases not matched to a gene: 4. In DNA, the CDR3 is TGTGCCTGGAGCCCTGGACTAGCGGGGCAAGAGACCCAGTACTTC. Protein: CAWSPGLAGQETQYF.

V usage is TRBV27 and J usage is TRBJ2-3; 8 bases match TRBD1. V shed 6 bases and J 1 base; nucleotides not matched to a gene: 0. Germline CDR1 and CDR2: MNHEY and SMNVEV (reference sequence). The CDR3 contains 13 residues. CDR3 region: CASRGQGTDTQYF. The CDR3 DNA sequence: TGTGCCAGCAGGGGACAGGGCACAGATACGCAGTATTTT.

About this clone itself: At one end the junction does not follow the germline gene, possibly because of a read error. The chain joins TRBV2 to TRBJ2-7; TRBD2 might be the D (5 bases). This CDR3 has 15 residues. Germline V CDR1 and CDR2: SNHLY, FYNNEI. The CDR3 region has the DNA TGTGCCAGCGGTGACCCGGGGAGAAACCTAGGGGAGCAGTACTTC. It specifies CASGDPGRNLGEQYF.

This clone was seen only once. The chain uses TRBV9 and TRBJ1-1; no reliable D call. CDR1 SGDLS and CDR2 YYNGEE come from the germline V gene. V gave up 6 bases and J gave up 5 bases, with 17 bases separating them. This CDR3 is built from 14 residues. CDR3 DNA sequence: TGTGCCAGCAATTCCGGTCCCGTAGGAACTGAAGCTTTCTTT. Translated: CASNSGPVGTEAFF.

Worth noting for this clone: One junction end disagrees with the germline gene, perhaps due to a read error. This sequence joins TRBV27 and TRBJ2-4; 9 positions agree with TRBD1. CDR1 is MNHEY, CDR2 SMNVEV, per germline (reference sequence). The CDR3 contains 10 residues. CDR3 sequence reads: CASSFRDRVF. The DNA for the CDR3 is TGTGCCAGCAGTTTCCGGGACAGGGTCTTC.

This clone was observed once. V and J are TRBV28 and TRBJ1-5, with unresolved D. The germline gives CDR1 MDHEN, CDR2 SYDVKM. The V gene lost 4 bases and the J gene lost 0 bases, with 7 bases spanning the gap. The CDR3 loop spans 14 amino acids. CDR3 region: CASSSGNSNQPQHF. The CDR3 DNA reads TGTGCCAGCAGTTCCGGGAATAGCAATCAGCCCCAGCATTTT.

The chain links TRBV28 to TRBJ1-2; D gene unclear. V lost 5 bases, J lost 7 bases, and 11 bases lay in between. The germline CDR1 and CDR2 sequences are MDHEN and SYDVKM. The CDR3 consists of 12 residues. The CDR3 loop is CASSTLETGYTF. Written as DNA, the CDR3 is TGTGCCAGCAGTACCTTAGAGACTGGCTACACCTTC.

The rearrangement uses TRBV6-4 and TRBJ2-2, with D possibly matching TRBD1 (5 bases). The germline V gene encodes CDR1 MRHNA and CDR2 SNTAGT. The CDR3 consists of 14 residues. V lost 0 bases, J lost 3 bases, and 5 bases lay in between. The CDR3 sequence is CASSDSGDTGELFF. The CDR3 DNA reads as TGTGCCAGCAGTGACTCAGGGGACACCGGGGAGCTGTTTTTT.

The chain has TRBV4-1 and TRBJ1-1; weak D call: TRBD1 (5 bases). The length of the CDR3 is 18 residues. V lost 0 bases and J 0 bases, leaving 17 bases between the germline ends. Germline V gives CDR1 MGHRA, CDR2 YSYEKL. CDR3 nucleotides: TGCGCCAGCAGCCAAGATGGGGCAGGGACCGCTATGAACACTGAAGCTTTCTTT. Amino acids: CASSQDGAGTAMNTEAFF.

This chain uses TRBV5-4 with TRBJ1-1, with D possibly being TRBD1 (6 bases). Germline lookup yields CDR1 SGHNT and CDR2 YYREEE (reference sequence). CDR3 size: 15 residues. V was cut by 4 bases and J by 2 bases, with 15 bases left in between. CDR3 sequence (DNA): TGTGCCAGCAGCACCTGGGCAGGGGTCAACACTGAAGCTTTCTTT. Translated: CASSTWAGVNTEAFF.

The rearrangement links TRBV5-1 to TRBJ2-7; 8 bases agree with TRBD2. The CDR3 has 15 amino acids. Germline V gene lookup returns CDR1 SGHRS and CDR2 YFSETQ. V shed 1 base, J shed 5 bases, and the junction held 8 bases outside the gene matches. The CDR3 loop is CASSLYESGSDEQYF. DNA of the CDR3: TGCGCCAGCAGCTTGTACGAGAGCGGGAGCGACGAGCAGTACTTC.

CDR3: CATRGGAGFLYGYTF. The CDR3 nucleotides read TGTGCCACTAGGGGCGGGGCCGGCTTCCTTTATGGCTACACCTTC. The chain recombines TRBV6-5 with TRBJ1-2, with a weak D call TRBD1 (5 bases). Trimming took 10 bases from V and 5 from J, leaving 23 bases between them. From germline, CDR1 is MNHEY and CDR2 SVGAGI. The CDR3 is 15 amino acids.

V and J are TRBV7-3 and TRBJ2-7; D gene unclear. This CDR3 is 15 amino acids long. V lost 0 bases and J 5 bases, leaving 14 bases between the germline ends. Germline V CDR1 and CDR2: SGHTA, FQGTGA. The CDR3 protein is CASSLTSDLPNEQYF. The CDR3 region has the DNA TGTGCCAGCAGCTTAACATCGGACCTTCCCAACGAGCAGTACTTC.

This clone was found a few times. The V call is TRBV30, the J call TRBJ2-7; 9 nucleotides match TRBD1. Unmatched junction bases numbered 14, after V lost 4 bases and J lost 4 bases. CDR3 length: 16 amino acids. Germline assignment: CDR1 GTSNPN and CDR2 SVGIG (reference sequence). The CDR3 DNA sequence: TGTGCCTGGACCCCGGGACAGGGTTCCCCGTTTTACGAGCAGTACTTC. Translated: CAWTPGQGSPFYEQYF.

This clone was recorded only once. This chain connects TRBV27 to TRBJ2-7, with D perhaps matching TRBD2 (5 bases). Per the germline V gene, CDR1 is MNHEY and CDR2 is SMNVEV (reference sequence). The CDR3 extends over 14 amino acids. The V end lost 10 bases, the J end lost 3 bases, and 19 bases lay between the germline ends. CDR3 coding DNA: TGTGCCACCAGCGTAAGTGGGAGCAACTACGAGCAGTACTTC. It yields the protein CATSVSGSNYEQYF.

The CDR3 protein is CASSLIGGNGYTF. The CDR3 nucleotides are TGTGCCAGCAGCCTAATAGGGGGGAATGGCTACACCTTC. This chain connects TRBV27 to TRBJ1-2; TRBD1 might be the D (6 bases). From germline, CDR1 is MNHEY and CDR2 SMNVEV (reference sequence). The CDR3 sequence is 13 residues long. Deletions cut 6 bases from V and 6 bases from J, with 14 bases between.